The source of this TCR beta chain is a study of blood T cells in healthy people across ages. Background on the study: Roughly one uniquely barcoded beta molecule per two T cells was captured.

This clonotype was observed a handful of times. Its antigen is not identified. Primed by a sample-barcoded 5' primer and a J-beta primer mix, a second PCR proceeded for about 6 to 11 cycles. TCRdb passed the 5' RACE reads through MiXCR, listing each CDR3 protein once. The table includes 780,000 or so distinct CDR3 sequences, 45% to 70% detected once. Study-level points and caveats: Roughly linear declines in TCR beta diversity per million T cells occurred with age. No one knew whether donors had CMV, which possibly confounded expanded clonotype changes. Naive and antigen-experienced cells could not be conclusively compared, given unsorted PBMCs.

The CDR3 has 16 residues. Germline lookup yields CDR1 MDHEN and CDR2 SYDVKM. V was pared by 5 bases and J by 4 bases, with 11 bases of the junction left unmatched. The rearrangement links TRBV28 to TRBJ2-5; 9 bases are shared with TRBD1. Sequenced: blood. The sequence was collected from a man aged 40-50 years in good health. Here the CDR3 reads CASSNPGQGRGETQYF. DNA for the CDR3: TGTGCCAGCAGTAACCCGGGACAGGGTAGGGGAGAGACCCAGTACTTC.